This T cell receptor (beta chain) is from a study of blood T cell repertoires in COVID-19. Study-wide background: Specimens from acute and convalescent COVID-19 originated in the United States, Italy and Spain. In each case, the material was cDNA or gDNA derived from T cells, B-cell-depleted T cells, or PBMCs.

This CDR3 region has 13 residues. The germline V gene has CDR1 SQVTM and CDR2 ANQGSEA. Trimming took 1 base from V and 4 from J, leaving 8 bases between them. Authors' methods: Amplification with reference gene primers provided the estimates of nucleated cell counts. Using immunoSEQ multiplex PCR, the repertoire was profiled, and TCRdb retains in-frame clones only, with some absent. That table furnishes V, J and clone size, whereas the DNA furnished D and trimming. The sample consists of about 160,000 clones, roughly 86% of them appearing once. The sequence was obtained from a woman aged 60 to 75 who had recovered from COVID-19. Material: peripheral blood. The chain employs TRBV29-1 and TRBJ1-3; D is unclear. CDR3 loop: CSVEVQFGNTIYF. CDR3 bases: TGCAGCGTTGAAGTCCAGTTCGGAAACACCATATATTTT.